The rows below give T cell receptor beta chains drawn from one sample of a study of shared clonotypes between healthy human individuals. The assay was immunoSEQ multiplex PCR, and TCRdb's table has in-frame clones only and misses some. The sample contains around 990,000 clones, approximately 80% of which appear only once. The sequenced sample was memory CD4+ T cells from PBMCs. Source of these receptors: a man aged 18-30 years in good health. Some clones in this sample may be carry-over from other donors' samples. The CDR3 runs from the conserved cysteine through the conserved F or W. Fields, in order: CDR3 length, D gene, J gene, V gene, clone size, CDR3 protein, CDR3 DNA. The D gene is left open where the match is weak. Not every row has a clone size; where given, it reads once, few, many or a size class.

15 | . | TRBJ1-1 | TRBV11-2 | . | CASSLAGQWNTEAFF | TGTGCCAGCAGCTTAGCGGGCCAGTGGAACACTGAAGCTTTCTTT
16 | . | TRBJ1-4 | TRBV18 | . | CASSPPGGPGNEKLFF | TGTGCCAGCTCACCACCTGGGGGTCCGGGTAATGAAAAACTGTTTTTT
15 | TRBD2 | TRBJ2-3 | TRBV5-1 | few | CASSLELAGADTQYF | TGCGCCAGCAGCTTGGAACTAGCGGGAGCAGATACGCAGTATTTT
13 | . | TRBJ2-7 | TRBV27 | . | CASSVSGSYEQYF | TGTGCCAGCAGCGTAAGCGGATCCTACGAGCAGTACTTC
13 | . | TRBJ1-1 | TRBV5-1 | few | CASSLAAGTEAFF | TGCGCCAGCAGCTTGGCGGCCGGGACTGAAGCTTTCTTT
12 | TRBD1 | TRBJ2-7 | TRBV5-1 | . | CASSLDRGEQYF | TGCGCCAGCAGCTTGGACAGGGGGGAGCAGTACTTC
15 | . | TRBJ2-7 | TRBV14 | . | CASSPLGYGSYEQYF | TGTGCCAGCAGTCCCCTCGGGTATGGCTCCTACGAGCAGTACTTC
16 | TRBD2 | TRBJ2-1 | TRBV11-2 | few | CASSPRLAKIYNEQFF | TGTGCCAGCAGCCCTAGACTAGCGAAAATTTACAATGAGCAGTTCTTC
16 | TRBD2 | TRBJ2-7 | TRBV4-1 | . | CASSPTRGSGSGEQYF | TGCGCCAGCAGCCCGACTCGCGGCAGCGGGAGTGGAGAGCAGTACTTC
16 | TRBD2 | TRBJ2-2 | TRBV7-2 | . | CASSTTSGSKTGELFF | TGTGCCAGCAGCACAACTAGCGGGAGTAAAACCGGGGAGCTGTTTTTT
13 | . | TRBJ2-1 | TRBV11-2 | . | CASSLDLSGEQFF | TGTGCCAGCAGCTTAGATCTAAGCGGGGAGCAGTTCTTC
15 | . | TRBJ1-2 | TRBV6-5 | . | CASSYSQGRVGGYTF | TGTGCCAGCAGTTACTCTCAGGGGCGAGTGGGTGGCTACACCTTC
16 | . | TRBJ2-2 | TRBV5-1 | . | CASSLLIQSNTGELFF | TGCGCCAGCAGCTTGCTTATCCAGTCCAACACCGGGGAGCTGTTTTTT
13 | . | TRBJ1-3 | TRBV2 | many | CASSDFGGNTIYF | TGTGCCAGCAGTGACTTTGGTGGAAACACCATATATTTT
16 | . | TRBJ2-2 | TRBV19 | . | CASSIGRGVNTGELFF | TGTGCCAGTAGTATAGGCCGGGGCGTGAACACCGGGGAGCTGTTTTTT
15 | TRBD2 | TRBJ2-7 | TRBV2 | . | CASSGGAGGFYEQYF | TGTGCCAGCAGTGGGGGTGCGGGAGGATTCTACGAGCAGTACTTC
20 | TRBD1 | TRBJ2-6 | TRBV2 | . | CASSVWDPGQGRTGANVLTF | TGTGCCAGCAGTGTTTGGGACCCGGGACAGGGGAGAACTGGGGCCAACGTCCTGACTTTC
14 | . | TRBJ2-7 | TRBV15 | . | CATSIRTRNYEQYF | TGTGCCACCAGCATTAGGACCAGAAACTACGAGCAGTACTTC
15 | TRBD1 | TRBJ1-1 | TRBV19 | few | CASSLQQGTGTEAFF | TGTGCCAGTAGTCTCCAACAGGGGACTGGCACTGAAGCTTTCTTT
13 | . | TRBJ1-1 | TRBV6-5 | few | CASSAQGSTEAFF | TGTGCCAGCAGTGCCCAGGGGAGTACTGAAGCTTTCTTT
12 | . | TRBJ2-1 | TRBV9 | . | CASSASLNERFF | TGTGCCAGCAGCGCGTCCCTCAATGAGCGGTTCTTC
16 | TRBD1 | TRBJ2-6 | TRBV13 | . | CASSTYRGLGANVLTF | TGTGCCAGCAGCACATACAGGGGGCTTGGGGCCAACGTCCTGACTTTC
12 | TRBD1 | TRBJ1-1 | TRBV30 | . | CAWSGQGESAFF | TGTGCCTGGAGTGGCCAGGGGGAATCGGCTTTCTTT
11 | . | TRBJ1-2 | TRBV6-1 | once | CASGANYGYTF | TGTGCCAGCGGAGCTAACTATGGCTACACCTTC
16 | TRBD2 | TRBJ2-1 | TRBV6-5 | . | CASSSLAGASYNEQFF | TGTGCCAGCAGTTCCCTAGCGGGAGCGTCCTACAATGAGCAGTTCTTC
18 | TRBD1 | TRBJ2-1 | TRBV4-1 | many | CASSPRYAGTGNHNEQFF | TGCGCCAGCAGCCCCCGTTACGCCGGGACAGGGAACCACAATGAGCAGTTCTTC
15 | . | TRBJ2-1 | TRBV6-5 | . | CASNSGQGGYNEQFF | TGTGCCAGCAACTCCGGACAGGGAGGGTACAATGAGCAGTTCTTC
14 | . | TRBJ2-5 | TRBV4-3 | . | CASSQLRAEGTQYF | TGCGCCAGCAGCCAACTCCGGGCTGAGGGGACCCAGTACTTC
16 | . | TRBJ1-3 | TRBV25-1 | . | CASRWGGDIHGNTIYF | TGTGCCAGCAGGTGGGGAGGGGATATCCATGGAAACACCATATATTTT
14 | . | TRBJ2-1 | TRBV27 | . | CASRGEVRVNEQFF | TGTGCCAGCAGGGGTGAAGTGCGGGTCAATGAGCAGTTCTTC
13 | . | TRBJ1-2 | TRBV28 | . | CASGGRTNYGYTF | TGTGCCAGCGGAGGACGGACTAACTATGGCTACACCTTC
14 | . | TRBJ1-3 | TRBV27 | . | CASSTLGSGNTIYF | TGTGCCAGCAGCACGCTGGGCTCTGGGAACACCATATATTTT
17 | . | TRBJ1-5 | TRBV6-1 | . | CASSEARLADSNQPQHF | TGTGCCAGCAGTGAAGCGAGGTTAGCAGATAGCAATCAGCCCCAGCATTTT
13 | . | TRBJ2-5 | TRBV5-1 | . | CASSSFPTPTQYF | TGCGCCAGCAGCTCGTTCCCCACCCCGACCCAGTACTTC
14 | . | TRBJ1-4 | TRBV4-1 | . | CASSRDPASEKLFF | TGCGCCAGCAGCCGCGACCCGGCCAGTGAAAAACTGTTTTTT
12 | TRBD2 | TRBJ2-1 | TRBV29-1 | . | CSVGGSVNEQFF | TGCAGCGTTGGCGGGAGCGTGAATGAGCAGTTCTTC
11 | . | TRBJ2-7 | TRBV30 | . | CAWSDVDEQYF | TGTGCCTGGAGTGACGTGGACGAGCAGTACTTC
15 | TRBD1 | TRBJ1-1 | TRBV18 | . | CASSPTGQGSTEDFF | TGTGCCAGCTCACCAACGGGACAGGGGAGCACTGAAGATTTCTTT
15 | . | TRBJ1-1 | TRBV27 | . | CASSERRAGDTEAFF | TGTGCCAGCAGTGAACGACGGGCGGGGGACACTGAAGCTTTCTTT
16 | TRBD2 | TRBJ2-3 | TRBV9 | once | CASSVGGAGMVDTQYF | TGTGCCAGCAGCGTAGGGGGAGCGGGAATGGTAGATACGCAGTATTTT
15 | . | TRBJ2-1 | TRBV30 | . | CAWSVNSLSVLEQFF | TGTGCCTGGAGCGTCAACTCTCTTAGCGTACTTGAGCAGTTCTTC
13 | . | TRBJ2-5 | TRBV29-1 | . | CSVRDTGPETQYF | TGCAGCGTTAGGGACACCGGCCCAGAGACCCAGTACTTC
14 | . | TRBJ2-4 | TRBV4-1 | . | CASSHPPGENIQYF | TGCGCCAGCAGCCACCCCCCGGGGGAAAACATTCAGTACTTC
16 | . | TRBJ2-2 | TRBV7-3 | . | CASSFAWGGNTGELFF | TGTGCCAGCAGCTTTGCCTGGGGAGGGAACACCGGGGAGCTGTTTTTT
15 | . | TRBJ2-3 | TRBV5-6 | . | CASSLVSPSTDTQYF | TGTGCCAGCAGCTTGGTTTCCCCTAGCACAGATACGCAGTATTTT
14 | TRBD1 | TRBJ1-2 | TRBV18 | . | CASSADRGLISYTF | TGTGCCAGCTCCGCCGACAGGGGGCTTATCAGCTACACCTTC